The T cell receptor beta chain described here comes from a study of shared clonotypes between healthy human individuals. TCRdb's copy holds only in-frame clones and misses some; the assay was immunoSEQ multiplex PCR. The sample includes millions of clones, over 85% seen only once; the top ten take 1% to 1.3%. As defined, naive CD8 cells were CD45RO-negative and positively selected for CCR7, with terminally differentiated effector memory CD45RA+ cells excluded. The CDR3 is 14 residues long. With 3 bases clipped from V and 6 bases from J, the junction kept 6 bases outside the gene matches. Germline CDR1 reads MNHEY; CDR2 reads SMNVEV (reference sequence).

The sequenced sample consisted of naive CD8+ T cells sorted from blood. The chain employs TRBV27 and TRBJ1-2; 8 positions agree with TRBD1. The clonotype was recovered from a young man in good health. The CDR3 region is CASSFIGDRNGYTF. DNA of the CDR3: TGTGCCAGCAGTTTTATAGGGGACAGGAATGGCTACACCTTC.